This TCR beta chain was recovered during a study of T cell responses to AZD1222 COVID-19 vaccine. This clone was found a few times. The antigen is undetermined. Trimming took 3 bases from V and 2 from J; bases not matched to a gene: 6. The CDR3 runs 16 residues. Germline CDR1 LGHNA, CDR2 YNFKEQ. Measured with immunoSEQ multiplex PCR; TCRdb has only the in-frame clones, and not every one. The repertoire holds more than 110,000 clones, with more than 75% as singletons. Study-wide results and limits: The reported proportion of spike-specific TCRs targeting unmutated variant regions was nearly half. Vaccine-associated CD4 TCRs spanned spike, dominant at 160-218 and 743-854. Sampling captured repertoires only after the peak T cell response. Baseline serostatus was positive in only a handful of AZD1222 recipients.

The chain employs TRBV4-2 and TRBJ2-3; 9 bases align to TRBD1. The clonotype originates from an adult who received the AZD1222 COVID-19 vaccine. The material sequenced was peripheral blood, taken 28 days after the second AZD1222 dose. The CDR3 is CASSQADRGDTDTQYF. CDR3 nucleotide sequence: TGTGCCAGCAGCCAGGCTGACAGGGGGGACACAGATACGCAGTATTTT.